These T cell receptor beta chains were read from a single sample in a study of blood T cell repertoires in COVID-19. TCRdb's copy holds only in-frame clones and misses some; the assay was immunoSEQ multiplex PCR. This sample has about 210,000 clones; 80% to 90% occur once, and the top ten carry under 2.5%. The sample comprised peripheral blood. The receptors originated from a middle-aged man who had recovered from COVID-19. CDR3s include the opening cysteine and the closing phenylalanine or tryptophan. A D gene is named only where the DNA matches it firmly. A row's size may be missing; if present it is once, few, many or a size class.

>TRBJ1-2|NA|TRBV19|NA
TGTGCCAGTAGCATAACAGGTTACTATGGCTACACCTTC
CASSITGYYGYTF
>TRBJ2-7|NA|TRBV23-1|NA
TGCGCCAGCGCTACAGGGAATCAGTACGAGCAGTACTTC
CASATGNQYEQYF
>TRBJ2-7|NA|TRBV4-3|TRBD2
TGCGCCAGCAGCCAAGAAACGGGACTAGCGTCCTACGAGCAGTACTTC
CASSQETGLASYEQYF
>TRBJ2-7|few|TRBV5-8|TRBD1
TGTGCCAGCAGCCCCGGGACAGGGCTCGAGCAGTACTTC
CASSPGTGLEQYF
>TRBJ1-2|NA|TRBV19|NA
TGTGCCAGTAGCCTCCCAGCGAGTCAAGGCTATGGCTACACCTTC
CASSLPASQGYGYTF
>TRBJ1-2|once|TRBV5-6|NA
TGTGCCAGCAACTCTCGGGGGGCCTATGGCTACACCTTC
CASNSRGAYGYTF
>TRBJ2-1|once|TRBV29-1|NA
TGCAGCGTTCCGTCACAGGGTGCTCGCTCCTACAATGAGCAGTTCTTC
CSVPSQGARSYNEQFF
>TRBJ2-3|NA|TRBV3-1/TRBV3-2|TRBD2
TGTGCCAGCAGCCAAGGTGCTGCGGGAGCGGATACGCAGTATTTT
CASSQGAAGADTQYF
>TRBJ1-5|NA|TRBV18|NA
TGTGCCAGCTCACCAGCGGGGGATCAGCCCCAGCATTTT
CASSPAGDQPQHF
>TRBJ1-5|NA|TRBV7-2|TRBD1
TGTGCCAGCAGTGGACAGGGGCCCAATCAGCCCCAGCATTTT
CASSGQGPNQPQHF